The subject of this entry is one TCR beta chain. Its antigen is undetermined. The sample originates from a study of cytomegalovirus exposure and HLA in healthy donors. Overall study context: Per a later analysis, the roughly 690 first-cohort and some 130 validation repertoires shared one platform. Study-wide results and limits: As confirmed in vitro, a few CMV-associated chains were specific for CMV antigens. Listed as cytomegalovirus-associated were 150 to 200 TCR beta chains.

TCRdb's table, derived via immunoSEQ multiplex PCR, lists solely in-frame clones and lacks some. This sample yields some 170,000 clones, of which approximately 86% are seen a single time; 2% to 2.5% belongs to the top ten. The sequenced material came from PBMCs. This receptor was obtained from a young woman in good health and CMV-seronegative.

The CDR3 nucleotides read TGCAGCGCCGCCCTGGGACAGGACTATGGCTACACCTTC. It encodes CSAALGQDYGYTF. The chain has TRBV29-1 and TRBJ1-2, with TRBD1 matching 8 bases. Germline values: CDR1 SQVTM, CDR2 ANQGSEA. V lost 7 bases and J lost 3; bases outside the gene matches: 7. The CDR3 is made up of 13 amino acids.